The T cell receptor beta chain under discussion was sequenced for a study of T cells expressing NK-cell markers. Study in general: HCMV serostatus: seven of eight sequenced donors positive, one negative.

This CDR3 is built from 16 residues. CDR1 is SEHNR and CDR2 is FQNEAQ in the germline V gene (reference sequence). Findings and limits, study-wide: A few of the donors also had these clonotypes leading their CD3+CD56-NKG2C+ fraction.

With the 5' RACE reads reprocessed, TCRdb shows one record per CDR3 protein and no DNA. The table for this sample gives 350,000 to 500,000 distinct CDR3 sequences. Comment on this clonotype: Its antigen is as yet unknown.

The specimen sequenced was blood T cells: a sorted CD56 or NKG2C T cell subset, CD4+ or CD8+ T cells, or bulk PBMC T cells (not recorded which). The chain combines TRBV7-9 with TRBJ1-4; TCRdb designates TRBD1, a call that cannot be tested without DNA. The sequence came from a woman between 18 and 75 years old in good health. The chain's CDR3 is CASSHDRGGTNEKLFF.